The source of this T cell receptor beta chain is a study of patients and donors after allogeneic stem cell transplantation. The V gene lost 6 bases and the J gene lost 5 bases, with 13 bases spanning the gap. The CDR3 contains 13 residues. A single record per CDR3 protein comes from TCRdb applying MiXCR to the RT-PCR reads. The sample lists 150,000 to 200,000 distinct CDR3 sequences, approximately 28% seen once, with approximately 3.5% in the top ten. The specimen sequenced was blood, either unsorted or a sorted T cell fraction (not recorded which). The chain couples TRBV12-3 or TRBV12-4 to TRBJ1-2, with TRBD1 as a possible D gene (6 bases). This TCR was sampled from a human donor who was either an allogeneic HSCT recipient or a stem cell or donor lymphocyte infusion donor (not recorded which). It is not recorded whose cells these are; they may come from a transplant donor. CDR3 nucleotides: TGTGCCAGCAGCCCGGACAGAGGATATGGCTACACCTTC. Amino acid sequence: CASSPDRGYGYTF.